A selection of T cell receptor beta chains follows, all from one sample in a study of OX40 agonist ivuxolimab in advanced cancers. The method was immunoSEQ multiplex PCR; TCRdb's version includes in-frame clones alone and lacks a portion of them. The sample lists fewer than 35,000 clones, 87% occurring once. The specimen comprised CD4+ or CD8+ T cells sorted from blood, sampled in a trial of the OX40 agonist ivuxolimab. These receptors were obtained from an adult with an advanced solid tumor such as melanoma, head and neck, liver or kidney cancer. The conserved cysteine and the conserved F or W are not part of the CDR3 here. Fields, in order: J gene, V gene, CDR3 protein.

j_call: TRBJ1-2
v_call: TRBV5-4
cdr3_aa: ASSSLVVWPSGYT

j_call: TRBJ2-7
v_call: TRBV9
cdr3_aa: ASSVVAGDEQY

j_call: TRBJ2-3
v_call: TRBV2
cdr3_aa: ASGRMTPPQD

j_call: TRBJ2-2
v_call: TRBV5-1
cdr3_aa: ASSFGGGPTGELF

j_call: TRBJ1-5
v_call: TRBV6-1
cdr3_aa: ASSEAWPLRNQPQH

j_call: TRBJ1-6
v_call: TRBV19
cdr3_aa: ATTPDPDGNSPLH

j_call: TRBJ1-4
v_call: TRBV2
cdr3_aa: ASSSPRESGEKLF

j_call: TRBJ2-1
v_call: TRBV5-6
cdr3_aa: ASSLAGNEQF

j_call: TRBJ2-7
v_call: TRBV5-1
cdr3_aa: ASSFLGGQPVEQY

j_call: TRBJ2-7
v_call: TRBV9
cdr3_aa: ASSVFGEGDEQY

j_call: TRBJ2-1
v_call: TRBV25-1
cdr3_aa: ASSEGPRRDYNEQF

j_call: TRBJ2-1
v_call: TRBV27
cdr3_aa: ASPKRIAGAYNEQF

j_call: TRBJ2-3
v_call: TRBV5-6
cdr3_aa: ASSWGTVTDTQY

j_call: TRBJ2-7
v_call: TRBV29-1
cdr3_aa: SVGTGSYEQY

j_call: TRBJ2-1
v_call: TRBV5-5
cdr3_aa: ASSFIGGRVEQF

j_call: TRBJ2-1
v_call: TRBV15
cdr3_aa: ATSREVGTGGSYEQF

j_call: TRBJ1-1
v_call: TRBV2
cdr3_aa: ASRRGGMNTEAF

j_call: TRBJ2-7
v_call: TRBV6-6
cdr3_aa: ASSFPGLAGVYEQY

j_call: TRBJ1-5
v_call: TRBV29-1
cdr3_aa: SVVSSLDTWGNQPQH

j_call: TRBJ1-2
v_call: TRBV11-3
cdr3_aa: ASSVYLGKTYGYT

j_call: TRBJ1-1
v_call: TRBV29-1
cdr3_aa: SVGTEAF

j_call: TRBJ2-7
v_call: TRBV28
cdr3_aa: ASSSLGVGEQY

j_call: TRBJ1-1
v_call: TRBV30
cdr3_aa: AWSPLNTEAF

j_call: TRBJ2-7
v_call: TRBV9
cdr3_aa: ASSSGQGPYEQY

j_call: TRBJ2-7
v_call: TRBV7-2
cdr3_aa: ASSLRDRGRIYEQY

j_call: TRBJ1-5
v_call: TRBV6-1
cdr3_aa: ASSAPPDSNQPQH

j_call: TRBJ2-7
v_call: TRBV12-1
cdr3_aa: AKPSPRASETYEQY

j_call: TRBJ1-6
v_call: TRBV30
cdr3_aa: AWSGTDGYSPLH

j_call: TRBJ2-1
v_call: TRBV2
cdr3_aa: ASGLPEQF

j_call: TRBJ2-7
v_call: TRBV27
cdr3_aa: ASSSKRVQGREQY

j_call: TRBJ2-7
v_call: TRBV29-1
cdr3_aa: SVGTGDTYEQY

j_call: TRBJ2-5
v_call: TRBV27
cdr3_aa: ASSSPTSGGAARETQY

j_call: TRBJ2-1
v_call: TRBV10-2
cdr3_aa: ASRPGLNSYNEQF

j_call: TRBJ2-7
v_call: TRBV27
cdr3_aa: ASSLGDGTYEQY

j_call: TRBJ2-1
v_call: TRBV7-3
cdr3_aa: ASSLGVLAAEDEQF

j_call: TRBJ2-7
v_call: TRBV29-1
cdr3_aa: SVLGTGAYEQY

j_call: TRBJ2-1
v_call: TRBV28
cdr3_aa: ASRVYLVPAGYNEQF

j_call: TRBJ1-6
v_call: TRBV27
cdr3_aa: ASSEMGTGGIHNSPLH

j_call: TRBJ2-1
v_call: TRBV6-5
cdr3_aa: ASRELVPYNEQF

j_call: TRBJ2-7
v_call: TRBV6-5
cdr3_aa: ASSPFAGYEQY

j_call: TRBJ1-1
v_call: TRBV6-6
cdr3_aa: ASSYSVQNSNTEAF

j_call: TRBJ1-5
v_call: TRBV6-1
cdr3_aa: ASSDYGTNQPQH

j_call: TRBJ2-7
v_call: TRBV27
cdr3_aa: ASSFGVFGDEQY

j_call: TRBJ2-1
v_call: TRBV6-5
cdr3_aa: ASSYGAEANEQF

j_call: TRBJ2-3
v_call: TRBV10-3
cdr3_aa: AIGGGGGDTQY